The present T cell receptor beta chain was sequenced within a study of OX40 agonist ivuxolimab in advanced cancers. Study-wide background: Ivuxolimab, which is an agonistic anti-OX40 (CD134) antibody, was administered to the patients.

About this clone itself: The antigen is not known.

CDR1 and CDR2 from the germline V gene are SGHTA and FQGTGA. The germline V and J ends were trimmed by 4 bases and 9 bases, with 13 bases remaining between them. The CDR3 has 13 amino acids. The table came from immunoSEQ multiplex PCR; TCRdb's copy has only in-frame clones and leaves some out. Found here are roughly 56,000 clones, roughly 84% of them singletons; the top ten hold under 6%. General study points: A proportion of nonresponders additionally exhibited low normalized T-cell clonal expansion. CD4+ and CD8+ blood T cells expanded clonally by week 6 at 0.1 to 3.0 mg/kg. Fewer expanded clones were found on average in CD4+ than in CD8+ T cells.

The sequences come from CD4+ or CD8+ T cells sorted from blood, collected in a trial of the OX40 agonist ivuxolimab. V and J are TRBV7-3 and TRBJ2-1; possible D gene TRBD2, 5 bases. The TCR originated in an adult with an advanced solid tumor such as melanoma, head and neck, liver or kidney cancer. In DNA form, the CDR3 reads TGTGCCAGCAGCTCTCAGGCGAGCGGTGAGCAGTTCTTC. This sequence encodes CASSSQASGEQFF.